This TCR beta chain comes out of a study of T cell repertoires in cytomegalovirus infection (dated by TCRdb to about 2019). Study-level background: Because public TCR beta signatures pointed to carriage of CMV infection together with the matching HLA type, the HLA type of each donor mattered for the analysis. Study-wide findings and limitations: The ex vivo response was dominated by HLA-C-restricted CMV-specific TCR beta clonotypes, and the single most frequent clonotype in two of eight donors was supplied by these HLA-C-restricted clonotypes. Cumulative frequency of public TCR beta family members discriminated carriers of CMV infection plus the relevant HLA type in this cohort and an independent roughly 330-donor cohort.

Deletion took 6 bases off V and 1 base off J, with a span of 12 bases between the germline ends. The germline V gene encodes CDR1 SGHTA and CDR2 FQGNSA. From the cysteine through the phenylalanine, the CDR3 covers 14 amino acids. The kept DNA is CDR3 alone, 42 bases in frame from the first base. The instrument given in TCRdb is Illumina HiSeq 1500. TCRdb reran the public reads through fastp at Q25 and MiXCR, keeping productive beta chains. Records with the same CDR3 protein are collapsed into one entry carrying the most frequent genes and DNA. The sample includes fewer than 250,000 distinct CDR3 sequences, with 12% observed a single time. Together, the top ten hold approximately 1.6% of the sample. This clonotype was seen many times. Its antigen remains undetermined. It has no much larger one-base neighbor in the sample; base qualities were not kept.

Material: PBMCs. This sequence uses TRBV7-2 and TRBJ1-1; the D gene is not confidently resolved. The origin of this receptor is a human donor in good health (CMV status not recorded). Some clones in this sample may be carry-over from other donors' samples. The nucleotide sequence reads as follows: TGTGCCAGCAGTCGATATATCCCGAACACTGAAGCTTTCTTT. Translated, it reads CASSRYIPNTEAFF.